This TCR beta chain was profiled in a study of blood T cell repertoires in COVID-19. Study context: The United States, Italy and Spain were the sources of the acute and convalescent COVID-19 samples. T cells, B-cell-depleted T cells, or PBMCs supplied cDNA or gDNA.

Per germline, CDR1 SGHRS and CDR2 YFSETQ. This CDR3 comprises 13 residues. V was pared by 4 bases and J by 10 bases, with 15 bases between. Clones were read by immunoSEQ multiplex PCR, and TCRdb kept only the in-frame ones, dropping some. The table records more than 200,000 clones, about 83% of them present only once. This sequence was found in a man in his forties or fifties with active or convalescent COVID-19. The sequenced sample was peripheral blood. The V gene is TRBV5-1, the J gene TRBJ2-1; D is possibly TRBD2 (5 bases). CDR3 sequence reads: CASSAEARREQFF. The CDR3 region has the DNA TGCGCCAGCAGCGCGGAGGCCCGGAGGGAGCAGTTCTTC.